The rows below give T cell receptor beta chains drawn from one sample of a study of blood T cell repertoires in COVID-19. Assay: immunoSEQ multiplex PCR; the TCRdb copy retains only in-frame clones and omits some. The data show tens of thousands of clones, more than 70% seen once. Sequencing was done on a sample of peripheral blood. These receptors were taken from an elderly woman with active COVID-19. CDR3s include the opening cysteine and the closing phenylalanine or tryptophan. Each record gives: clone size, V gene, J gene, D gene, CDR3 DNA, CDR3 protein. The D gene is left open where the match is weak. Some rows have no size entry. The others give once, few or many, or a class for an expanded clone.

size: .
V: TRBV18
J: TRBJ2-3
D: .
DNA: TGTGCCAGCTCACCCCGACTAGTGGGGGGCACAGATACGCAGTATTTT
CDR3: CASSPRLVGGTDTQYF

size: .
V: TRBV5-4
J: TRBJ2-1
D: TRBD2
DNA: TGTGCCAGCAATAGCGGGAGCAGCTACAATGAGCAGTTCTTC
CDR3: CASNSGSSYNEQFF

size: .
V: TRBV2
J: TRBJ2-2
D: .
DNA: TGTGCCAGCAGTGGGCAGGGTGGGGGCTACACCGGGGAGCTGTTTTTT
CDR3: CASSGQGGGYTGELFF

size: .
V: TRBV19
J: TRBJ2-7
D: .
DNA: TGTGCCAGTAGTCCCCTAGGGAGCTTTTGGGGGGTTAACTACGAGCAGTACTTC
CDR3: CASSPLGSFWGVNYEQYF

size: .
V: TRBV7-7
J: TRBJ1-1
D: .
DNA: TGTGCCAGCCAATCCCGGGTCCCTGAAGCTTTCTTT
CDR3: CASQSRVPEAFF

size: .
V: TRBV28
J: TRBJ2-3
D: TRBD2
DNA: TGTGCCAGCAGTCCCGACAGTCGTAGCGGGGACTTCACAGATACGCAGTATTTT
CDR3: CASSPDSRSGDFTDTQYF

size: .
V: TRBV7-3
J: TRBJ2-1
D: TRBD2
DNA: TGTGCCAGCAGCCCCTTGGGGGGGAGCTCCTACAATGAGCAGTTCTTC
CDR3: CASSPLGGSSYNEQFF

size: .
V: TRBV12-3/TRBV12-4
J: TRBJ2-3
D: .
DNA: TGTGCCAGCAGTTTGGGCAGGGCGGATACGCAGTATTTT
CDR3: CASSLGRADTQYF

size: .
V: TRBV7-3
J: TRBJ1-1
D: .
DNA: TGTGCCAGCAGCCTAAGGGGGGACACTGAAGCTTTCTTT
CDR3: CASSLRGDTEAFF

size: .
V: TRBV28
J: TRBJ1-6
D: TRBD1
DNA: TGTGCCAGCAGTCGACAGGGGAGTTCACCCCTCCACTTT
CDR3: CASSRQGSSPLHF

size: once
V: TRBV28
J: TRBJ2-3
D: TRBD1
DNA: TGTGCCAGCAGTTTCTTACAGGGGGCGGAGTATTTT
CDR3: CASSFLQGAEYF

size: .
V: TRBV5-5
J: TRBJ2-7
D: .
DNA: TGTGCCAGCAGCCCGGGATCCATTCCCCCCTCCTACGAGCAGTACTTC
CDR3: CASSPGSIPPSYEQYF

size: few
V: TRBV7-6
J: TRBJ1-3
D: .
DNA: TGTGCCAGCAGCTTAGGACAGGTCTCTGGAAACACCATATATTTT
CDR3: CASSLGQVSGNTIYF

size: .
V: TRBV19
J: TRBJ1-5
D: .
DNA: TGTGCCAGTAGTATACAGGGCCATCAGCCCCAGCATTTT
CDR3: CASSIQGHQPQHF

size: .
V: TRBV6-6
J: TRBJ1-2
D: .
DNA: TGTGCCAGCAGTTACCCGATGACAGGAGCTAACTATGGCTACACCTTC
CDR3: CASSYPMTGANYGYTF

size: .
V: TRBV7-2
J: TRBJ2-7
D: TRBD2
DNA: TGTGCCAGCAGCGCCCTAAGCAGCGGGAGTAGAAACGAGCAGTACTTC
CDR3: CASSALSSGSRNEQYF

size: .
V: TRBV28
J: TRBJ2-3
D: TRBD2
DNA: TGTGCCAGCAGTCCCCTAGGACTAGCGGGAGGGCCAGATACGCAGTATTTT
CDR3: CASSPLGLAGGPDTQYF

size: .
V: TRBV24-1
J: TRBJ2-5
D: TRBD2
DNA: TGTGCCACCAGTGATGTTAGCGGGAGGAGAGGAGAGACCCAGTACTTC
CDR3: CATSDVSGRRGETQYF

size: .
V: TRBV10-3
J: TRBJ1-6
D: TRBD1
DNA: TGTGCCATCAGTTCCCGGGACAGAAATAATTCACCCCTCCACTTT
CDR3: CAISSRDRNNSPLHF

size: few
V: TRBV28
J: TRBJ2-7
D: TRBD1
DNA: TGTGCCAGCAGTTCGAGATCCTTCCGGGACAGGAAATACGAGCAGTACTTC
CDR3: CASSSRSFRDRKYEQYF

size: .
V: TRBV19
J: TRBJ1-5
D: .
DNA: TGTGCCAGTAGTGCCAGGGTTTTCAGCAATCAGCCCCAGCATTTT
CDR3: CASSARVFSNQPQHF

size: .
V: TRBV7-2
J: TRBJ1-6
D: .
DNA: TGTGCCAGCAGCGCAGGACGGAAGGGGGCCTATAATTCACCCCTCCACTTT
CDR3: CASSAGRKGAYNSPLHF

size: once
V: TRBV19
J: TRBJ2-2
D: .
DNA: TGTGCCAGTAGCCACCCTCAGGGAACCGGGGAGCTGTTTTTT
CDR3: CASSHPQGTGELFF

size: .
V: TRBV11-2
J: TRBJ2-5
D: .
DNA: TGTGCCAGCAGCTCGCAGTTCCAAGAGACCCAGTACTTC
CDR3: CASSSQFQETQYF

size: .
V: TRBV5-1
J: TRBJ2-5
D: TRBD2
DNA: TGCGCCAGCAGCTTGCTAGCGGGAGGGTCCGTAGAGACCCAGTACTTC
CDR3: CASSLLAGGSVETQYF

size: .
V: TRBV6-6
J: TRBJ2-1
D: TRBD2
DNA: TGTGCCAGCAGCTGGGAGCGGGGGACGCAGTTCTTC
CDR3: CASSWERGTQFF

size: .
V: TRBV9
J: TRBJ2-5
D: TRBD2
DNA: TGTGCCAGCAGCCCAACTAGCGGGAGTATTCCAGAGACCCAGTACTTC
CDR3: CASSPTSGSIPETQYF

size: few
V: TRBV5-8
J: TRBJ1-5
D: TRBD1
DNA: TGTGCCAGCAGTTTTAGGACAGGGGGGGATCAGCCCCAGCATTTT
CDR3: CASSFRTGGDQPQHF

size: .
V: TRBV6-6
J: TRBJ1-5
D: .
DNA: TGTGCCAGCAGTCCAGATTATAGCAATCAGCCCCAGCATTTT
CDR3: CASSPDYSNQPQHF

size: .
V: TRBV7-2
J: TRBJ2-7
D: TRBD2
DNA: TGTGCCAGCAGCGGGCTAGCGGGAGGTCTCGAGCAGTACTTC
CDR3: CASSGLAGGLEQYF

size: few
V: TRBV7-2
J: TRBJ2-1
D: TRBD2
DNA: TGTGCCAGCAGCTTAGGTGGGACTAGCGGGAATGAGCAGTTCTTC
CDR3: CASSLGGTSGNEQFF

size: .
V: TRBV5-1
J: TRBJ2-1
D: TRBD1
DNA: TGCGCCAGCAGCCCGGACAGGGTATACAATGAGCAGTTCTTC
CDR3: CASSPDRVYNEQFF

size: .
V: TRBV7-2
J: TRBJ2-5
D: TRBD1
DNA: TGTGCCAGCAGCCCTAGAGGACAGGGGGCGCGGGAGACCCAGTACTTC
CDR3: CASSPRGQGARETQYF

size: .
V: TRBV11-2
J: TRBJ2-7
D: TRBD2
DNA: TGTGCCAGCAGCTTAGGACTAGCGGGACGAACTCTGGAATACGAGCAGTACTTC
CDR3: CASSLGLAGRTLEYEQYF

size: .
V: TRBV5-4
J: TRBJ1-5
D: .
DNA: TGTGCCAGCAGCTTGGAGAGGGTTAGCAATCAGCCCCAGCATTTT
CDR3: CASSLERVSNQPQHF

size: .
V: TRBV19
J: TRBJ1-5
D: TRBD1
DNA: TGTGCCAGTAGTATGGGTCTGGGACAGGGGGCTCAGCCCCAGCATTTT
CDR3: CASSMGLGQGAQPQHF

size: .
V: TRBV19
J: TRBJ2-7
D: TRBD2
DNA: TGTGCCAGTAGTATCTCTCTCAGCGGGAGTCCCTACGAGCAGTACTTC
CDR3: CASSISLSGSPYEQYF

size: once
V: TRBV7-8
J: TRBJ2-1
D: .
DNA: TGTGCCAGCAGCTCACAGCAGGGCTATGAGCAGTTCTTC
CDR3: CASSSQQGYEQFF

size: .
V: TRBV6-6
J: TRBJ2-1
D: TRBD2
DNA: TGTGCCAGCAGTTTTAGGCGGGAGGGCGACAATGAGCAGTTCTTC
CDR3: CASSFRREGDNEQFF

size: .
V: TRBV5-1
J: TRBJ2-3
D: TRBD1
DNA: TGCGCCAGCAGCCCCGGGACAGGGGGTGTAGATACGCAGTATTTT
CDR3: CASSPGTGGVDTQYF

size: .
V: TRBV6-2/TRBV6-3
J: TRBJ1-4
D: .
DNA: TGTGCCAGCAGCAGGTTGGGCAATAATGAAAAACTGTTTTTT
CDR3: CASSRLGNNEKLFF

size: .
V: TRBV6-6
J: TRBJ1-2
D: TRBD1
DNA: TGTGCCAGCAGTCCGACAGGGGAGCGTGGCTACACCTTC
CDR3: CASSPTGERGYTF

size: .
V: TRBV11-3
J: TRBJ2-1
D: TRBD2
DNA: TGTGCCAGCAGCTTAGCTACTAGCGGGAGCTACGTTGAGCAGTTCTTC
CDR3: CASSLATSGSYVEQFF

size: .
V: TRBV28
J: TRBJ1-2
D: TRBD1
DNA: TGTGCCAGCACCACAGGGGAGAGAGGCTACACCTTC
CDR3: CASTTGERGYTF

size: .
V: TRBV10-3
J: TRBJ2-5
D: TRBD2
DNA: TGTGCCATCAATGGGGAGGGCCAAGAGACCCAGTACTTC
CDR3: CAINGEGQETQYF

size: .
V: TRBV9
J: TRBJ2-3
D: TRBD2
DNA: TGTGCCAGCAGCGTAGATCTAGCGGCATCCACAGATACGCAGTATTTT
CDR3: CASSVDLAASTDTQYF

size: .
V: TRBV7-2
J: TRBJ2-2
D: .
DNA: TGTGCCAGCAGCTTAGTCTCCGGGGAGCTGTTTTTT
CDR3: CASSLVSGELFF

size: .
V: TRBV7-3
J: TRBJ2-1
D: TRBD2
DNA: TGTGCCAGCAGCCCCCCCGGGACTAGCGGGAGTCTTGAGCAGTTCTTC
CDR3: CASSPPGTSGSLEQFF

size: once
V: TRBV25-1
J: TRBJ1-2
D: TRBD1
DNA: TGTGCCAGCAGTGCGACAGGGGGCGGACCTGGCTACACCTTC
CDR3: CASSATGGGPGYTF

size: .
V: TRBV4-3
J: TRBJ2-7
D: TRBD1
DNA: TGCGCCAGCAGCCAAGAGGGCTCGGGACAGGGCTACGAGCAGTACTTC
CDR3: CASSQEGSGQGYEQYF

size: once
V: TRBV6-4
J: TRBJ2-7
D: TRBD1
DNA: TGTGCCAGCAGTGACGACAGGGGCTCTTCCTACGAGCAGTACTTC
CDR3: CASSDDRGSSYEQYF

size: .
V: TRBV7-3
J: TRBJ2-5
D: TRBD1
DNA: TGTGCCAGCAGCCTGACCGGGACAGGGGGACAAGAGACCCAGTACTTC
CDR3: CASSLTGTGGQETQYF

size: once
V: TRBV18
J: TRBJ2-7
D: .
DNA: TGTGCCAGCTCATCGTCGGGAGAATGGTACGAGCAGTACTTC
CDR3: CASSSSGEWYEQYF

size: .
V: TRBV28
J: TRBJ1-1
D: TRBD1
DNA: TGTGCCAGCAGTTTACGCAGGGGGCGCACTGAAGCTTTCTTT
CDR3: CASSLRRGRTEAFF

size: .
V: TRBV6-2/TRBV6-3
J: TRBJ2-3
D: .
DNA: TGTGCCAGCAGTGCCAAGGGGGGCACAGATACGCAGTATTTT
CDR3: CASSAKGGTDTQYF